This T cell receptor (beta chain) derives from a study of siplizumab effects on memory and regulatory T cells (dated by TCRdb to about 2019). As for the study more broadly: The study looked at the effect of siplizumab, an anti-CD2 antibody, on alloreactive T-cell subsets in allogeneic mixed lymphocyte reactions made from human PBMCs.

With regard to this clone: Its antigen remains undetermined. Per-base qualities were not stored, and no clone one base away is much larger.

The full study reports these points: Because sequences below about 10^-5 frequency were poorly captured, only a minor fraction of alloreactive clones could be mapped to unstimulated subsets. No functional confirmation was obtained for the suppressive function of proliferating Tregs from siplizumab cultures. About 80-96% of proliferating CD4+ or CD8+ clones could not be given a naive or memory phenotype. Among mappable alloreactive CD4+ clones, the Treg-derived fraction averaged approximately 69% with siplizumab versus 25% to 30% in control reactions. Greater diversity appeared to be present in unstimulated naive T cells than in memory T cells, and a substantial contribution to the alloresponse seemed to be made by naive cells. The cumulative frequency of alloreactive sequences that could be traced back to unstimulated CD4+ memory T cells was significantly reduced by siplizumab.

Library preparation used the immunoSEQ multiplex PCR assay. The deep sequencing platform assayed about 10^5 TCR templates per sample. Genomic DNA extracted from sorted T cells was used for TCRbeta CDR3 sequencing. In the original analysis: Clonal analysis of TCRbeta CDR3 data was done in the R programming language. Unstimulated samples were compared with post-reaction CFSE-low samples to define alloreactive CD4+ and CD8+ clones. Regulatory or non-regulatory origin was assigned to alloreactive CD4+ clones by matching of sequences to sorted unstimulated Treg and non-Treg repertoires. TCRdb stores this immuneACCESS table with in-frame sequences only. Part of the clones is absent; in the studies checked, under half of the shortfall reflects unresolved V genes, and no reason is known for the rest. Clonal size and the V and J genes are those of that table, whereas D and trimming came from the DNA. For this sample the table gives about 69,000 clones, of which about 87% were detected only once. The top ten constitute under 2% of the sample.

Sorted unstimulated T cells, along with proliferating T cells recovered from mixed lymphocyte reactions, underwent TCRbeta CDR3 sequencing. Fresh whole blood from 9 to 10 HLA-typed healthy donors served as the source for isolating PBMCs. To map where alloreactive clones came from, unstimulated CD4+ regulatory T cells were FACS-sorted. Spanning cysteine to phenylalanine, the CDR3 consists of 17 amino acids. The read is trimmed to its CDR3 DNA, 51 bases read in frame from base 1. The junction shows trimming of 0 bases on V and 0 bases on J, plus 12 bases between the germline ends. Per the germline V gene, LGHNA is the CDR1 and YSLEER is the CDR2.

Recombination joined TRBV4-3 with TRBJ2-4; matching of 6 bases hints at TRBD2 as the D gene. The sample consisted of Tregs sorted from blood. This receptor was obtained from a human donor in good health. The CDR3 region reads CASSQEVAGLAKNIQYF. The sequenced DNA is TGCGCCAGCAGCCAAGAGGTGGCGGGGCTAGCCAAAAACATTCAGTACTTC.